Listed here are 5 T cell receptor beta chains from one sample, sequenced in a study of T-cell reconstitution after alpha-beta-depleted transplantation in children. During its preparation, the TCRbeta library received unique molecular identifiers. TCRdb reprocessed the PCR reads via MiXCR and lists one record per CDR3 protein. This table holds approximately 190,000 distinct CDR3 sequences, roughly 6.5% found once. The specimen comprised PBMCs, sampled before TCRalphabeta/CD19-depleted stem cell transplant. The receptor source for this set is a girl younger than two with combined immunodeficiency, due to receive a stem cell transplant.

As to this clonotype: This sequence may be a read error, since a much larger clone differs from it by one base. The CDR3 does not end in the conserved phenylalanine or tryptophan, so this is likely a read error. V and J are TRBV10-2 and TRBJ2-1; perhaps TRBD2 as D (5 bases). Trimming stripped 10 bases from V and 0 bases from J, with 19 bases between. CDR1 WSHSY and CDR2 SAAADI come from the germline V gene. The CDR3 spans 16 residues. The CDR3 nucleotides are TGCGCCACCGAAAGGCCGGGAATTGGCTCCTACAATGAGCAGTTCTCC. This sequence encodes CATERPGIGSYNEQFS.

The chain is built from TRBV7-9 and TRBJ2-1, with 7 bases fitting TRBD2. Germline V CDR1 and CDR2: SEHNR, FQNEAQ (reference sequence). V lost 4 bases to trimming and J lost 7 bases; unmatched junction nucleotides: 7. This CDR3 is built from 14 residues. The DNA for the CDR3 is TGTGCCAGCAGCTCCGGGGGTAGCGGGAATGAGCAGTTCTTC. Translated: CASSSGGSGNEQFF.

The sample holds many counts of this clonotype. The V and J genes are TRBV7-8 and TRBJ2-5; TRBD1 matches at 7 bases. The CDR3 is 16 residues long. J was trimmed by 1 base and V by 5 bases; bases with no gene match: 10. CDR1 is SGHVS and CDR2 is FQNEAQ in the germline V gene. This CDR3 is CASSPKYWTGQETQYF. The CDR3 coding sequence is TGTGCCAGCAGCCCTAAATATTGGACAGGCCAAGAGACCCAGTACTTC.

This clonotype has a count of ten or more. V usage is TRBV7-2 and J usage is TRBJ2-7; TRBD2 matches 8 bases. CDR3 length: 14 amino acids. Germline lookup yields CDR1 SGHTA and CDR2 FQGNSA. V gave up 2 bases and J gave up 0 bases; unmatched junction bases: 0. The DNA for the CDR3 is TGTGCCAGCAGCTTACTAGCGGGCTCCTACGAGCAGTACTTC. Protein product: CASSLLAGSYEQYF.

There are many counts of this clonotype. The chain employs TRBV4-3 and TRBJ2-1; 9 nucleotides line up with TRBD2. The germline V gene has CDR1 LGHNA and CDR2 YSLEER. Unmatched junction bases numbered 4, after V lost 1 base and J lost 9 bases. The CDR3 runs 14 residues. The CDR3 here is CASSQVFSGSEQFF. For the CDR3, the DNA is TGCGCCAGCAGCCAAGTGTTTAGCGGGAGTGAGCAGTTCTTC.